This entry lists 29 T cell receptor beta chains sequenced from one sample in a study of blood T cell repertoires in COVID-19. Sequencing used immunoSEQ multiplex PCR; TCRdb keeps in-frame clones, though not all of them. The table includes approximately 150,000 clones, roughly four fifths detected once. The sample consisted of peripheral blood. The receptors shown here come from a human donor in a cohort sampled during active COVID-19.

The genes are TRBV9 and TRBJ2-1; TRBD2 aligns across 7 bases. The CDR3 spans 13 residues. V gave up 0 bases and J gave up 10 bases; unmatched junction bases: 4. Germline V lookup: CDR1 SGDLS, CDR2 YYNGEE. The CDR3 coding sequence is TGTGCCAGCAGCGTAGGTACTAGCGTGGAGCAGTTCTTC. The encoded protein is CASSVGTSVEQFF.

The V and J genes are TRBV6-5 and TRBJ2-2; 7 nucleotides align to TRBD2. Trimming cost V 6 bases and J 5 bases; bases outside gene matches: 9. Germline V lookup: CDR1 MNHEY, CDR2 SVGAGI. The CDR3 extends over 15 amino acids. The CDR3 loop reads CASSARTRRTGELFF. The CDR3 DNA sequence: TGTGCCAGCAGCGCACGGACTAGGAGGACCGGGGAGCTGTTTTTT.

The gene calls are TRBV30 and TRBJ1-1; possible D gene TRBD1, 5 bases. Trimming took off 3 bases at V and 4 bases at J, with 15 bases between the two ends. Germline V lookup: CDR1 GTSNPN, CDR2 SVGIG (reference sequence). The CDR3 totals 14 residues. The CDR3 region is CAWSAAGGSTEAFF. CDR3 sequence (DNA): TGTGCCTGGAGCGCCGCTGGGGGGAGCACTGAAGCTTTCTTT.

This clone was recorded a few times. V usage is TRBV7-2 and J usage is TRBJ1-2; 9 bases fit TRBD1. The trim removed 5 bases at V and 5 bases at J, leaving 12 bases unmatched. This CDR3 contains 16 residues. CDR1 is SGHTA, CDR2 FQGNSA, per germline. In DNA form, the CDR3 reads TGTGCCAGCAGCCTGATGGGACAGGGATCAAGGTATGGCTACACCTTC. This translates into CASSLMGQGSRYGYTF. Filled out from reference TRBV7-2 and TRBJ1-2, the complete variable domain reads GAGVSQSPSNKVTEKGKDVELRCDPISGHTALYWYRQSLGQGLEFLIYFQGNSAPDKSGLPSDRFSAERTGGSVSTLTIQRTQQEDSAVYLCASSLMGQGSRYGYTFGSGTRLTVV.

This chain uses TRBV6-5 with TRBJ2-2; TRBD1 agrees at 8 bases. The trim removed 7 bases at V and 3 bases at J, leaving 1 base unmatched. Germline CDR1 MNHEY, CDR2 SVGAGI. The CDR3 length is 13 residues. The CDR3 sequence is CASKTGDTGELFF. The CDR3 nucleotides are TGTGCCAGCAAGACAGGGGACACCGGGGAGCTGTTTTTT.

This clone turned up a few times. The chain uses TRBV19 and TRBJ1-1, with 9 bases that match TRBD1. Germline CDR1 is LNHDA and CDR2 is SQIVND (reference sequence). The trim removed 8 bases at V and 1 base at J, leaving 5 bases unmatched. This CDR3 contains 14 residues. This CDR3 is CASLPGQGNTEAFF. The CDR3 nucleotides read TGTGCCAGTCTACCGGGACAGGGGAACACTGAAGCTTTCTTT.

V and J are TRBV5-6 and TRBJ2-5, with D possibly being TRBD2 (5 bases). From germline, CDR1 is SGHDT and CDR2 YYEEEE. Trimming shortened V by 5 bases and J by 4 bases, and 21 bases separated the two germline ends. CDR3 length equals 16 residues. The CDR3 nucleotides read TGTGCCAGCAGGGATCGGGAATTGACTGGGTCAGAGACCCAGTACTTC. Protein: CASRDRELTGSETQYF.

The chain carries TRBV2 and TRBJ1-4; D gene ambiguous. Germline assignment: CDR1 SNHLY and CDR2 FYNNEI. The length of the CDR3 is 14 residues. V lost 0 bases and J 8 bases, leaving 10 bases between the germline ends. The CDR3 reads CASSEAYLKEKLFF. DNA of the CDR3: TGTGCCAGCAGTGAAGCGTACTTAAAGGAAAAACTGTTTTTT.

The chain uses TRBV25-1 and TRBJ2-7, with TRBD1 identical over 12 bases. Unmatched junction bases numbered 3, after V lost 1 base and J lost 2 bases. The CDR3 consists of 16 residues. Germline loops: CDR1 MGHDK, CDR2 SYGVNS. CDR3 region: CASSESGTGGTYEQYF. The CDR3 nucleotides read TGTGCCAGCAGTGAATCCGGGACAGGGGGCACCTACGAGCAGTACTTC.

The chain has TRBV6-2 or TRBV6-3 and TRBJ2-1; TRBD2 matches at 14 bases. V lost 4 bases, J lost 12 bases, and 14 bases stayed unmatched. The germline V gene has CDR1 MNHEY and CDR2 SVGEGT. The CDR3 contains 17 residues. The CDR3 DNA reads as TGTGCCAGCAGTTCCCGAGTGGGACTAGCGGGAGAAGGACCGCAGTTCTTC. Residues: CASSSRVGLAGEGPQFF.

The chain carries TRBV11-2 and TRBJ2-7; 7 nucleotides agree with TRBD2. CDR3 length: 18 residues. CDR1 SGHAT and CDR2 FQNNGV come from the germline V gene. The trim removed 3 bases at V and 5 bases at J, leaving 19 bases unmatched. CDR3 coding DNA: TGTGCCAGCAGCTTCCGAGTCCGCGTTTGGGGAGGGTCCCACGAGCAGTACTTC. Translation: CASSFRVRVWGGSHEQYF.

The gene calls are TRBV25-1 and TRBJ2-5; 10 bases align to TRBD1. CDR1 is MGHDK and CDR2 is SYGVNS in the germline V gene. The ends lost 3 bases at V and 6 bases at J; junction bases unmatched: 7. CDR3 length: 15 residues. The CDR3 DNA reads TGTGCCAGCAGTGATGTCGGGGACAGGGGCAAGACCCAGTACTTC. Translating gives CASSDVGDRGKTQYF.

This clone has just a few counts. This chain connects TRBV19 to TRBJ2-6; 9 nucleotides align to TRBD1. The V segment lost 8 bases and the J segment 0 bases; nucleotides outside the gene matches: 2. Germline CDR1 and CDR2: LNHDA and SQIVND (reference sequence). The CDR3 extends over 15 amino acids. CDR3 residues: CASDRGGSGANVLTF. The CDR3 nucleotides are TGTGCCAGTGACAGGGGGGGCTCTGGGGCCAACGTCCTGACTTTC.

The chain recombines TRBV19 with TRBJ1-5, with 7 bases that match TRBD1. The CDR3 covers 15 residues. V was clipped by 3 bases and J by 1 base; unmatched bases: 3. Germline assignment: CDR1 LNHDA and CDR2 SQIVND (reference sequence). The CDR3 DNA follows: TGTGCCAGTAGTATTAGACAGGGAAGCAATCAGCCCCAGCATTTT. It translates to CASSIRQGSNQPQHF.

This sequence joins TRBV28 and TRBJ2-1; D not certain. CDR3 length: 14 residues. Germline CDR1 is MDHEN and CDR2 is SYDVKM. V gave up 8 bases and J gave up 5 bases, with 16 bases separating them. The CDR3 sequence: CASWKVGGNNEQFF. The DNA of the CDR3 is TGTGCCAGCTGGAAAGTTGGCGGCAACAATGAGCAGTTCTTC.

The V and J genes are TRBV27 and TRBJ2-5; the D gene is possibly TRBD2 (5 bases). This CDR3 region has 15 residues. Trimming shortened V by 7 bases and J by 5 bases, and 20 bases separated the two germline ends. Germline V gene lookup returns CDR1 MNHEY and CDR2 SMNVEV (reference sequence). CDR3 amino acids: CASTTGPSRGETQYF. The CDR3, as DNA: TGTGCCAGCACCACGGGTCCTTCCCGCGGGGAGACCCAGTACTTC.

J is TRBJ1-2 and V is TRBV7-8; D is perhaps TRBD1 (5 bases). The CDR3 is 18 amino acids. Germline V gene data show CDR1 as SGHVS and CDR2 as FQNEAQ. V was pared by 3 bases and J by 7 bases, with 27 bases between. CDR3 sequence: CASSFDPHRPGRSGGYTF. CDR3 sequence (DNA): TGTGCCAGCAGCTTCGATCCCCACAGGCCCGGACGGTCGGGTGGCTACACCTTC. Supplemented by reference TRBV7-8 and TRBJ1-2, the full variable domain reads GAGVSQSPRYKVAKRGQDVALRCDPISGHVSLFWYQQALGQGPEFLTYFQNEAQLDKSGLPSDRFFAERPEGSVSTLKIQRTQQEDSAVYLCASSFDPHRPGRSGGYTFGSGTRLTVV.

CDR3 DNA sequence: TGTGCCAGCAGCTTGACAGGGGGCGCAGTCCACGAGCAGTACTTC. This encodes CASSLTGGAVHEQYF. The rearrangement links TRBV7-2 to TRBJ2-7; 10 nucleotides line up with TRBD1. Trimming removed 3 bases from V and 5 bases from J; junction bases left unmatched: 7. The germline CDR1 and CDR2 sequences are SGHTA and FQGNSA. This CDR3 has 15 amino acids. Variable domain in full (rest from reference TRBV7-2 and TRBJ2-7): GAGVSQSPSNKVTEKGKDVELRCDPISGHTALYWYRQSLGQGLEFLIYFQGNSAPDKSGLPSDRFSAERTGGSVSTLTIQRTQQEDSAVYLCASSLTGGAVHEQYFGPGTRLTVT.

The V and J genes are TRBV6-2 or TRBV6-3 and TRBJ1-5, with unresolved D. The CDR3 has 16 amino acids. Per the germline V gene, CDR1 is MNHEY and CDR2 is SVGEGT. Trimming removed 0 bases at V and 6 bases at J, with 15 bases between. The CDR3 spells CASSYSPDLGSQPQHF. CDR3 nucleotides: TGTGCCAGCAGTTACTCACCGGATCTAGGTAGTCAGCCCCAGCATTTT.

V and J are TRBV28 and TRBJ1-1; a possible D gene is TRBD1 (5 bases). Germline CDR1 reads MDHEN; CDR2 reads SYDVKM. V shed 6 bases and J shed 0 bases, with 11 bases lying between them. The CDR3 runs to 14 residues. The CDR3 sequence: CASRPGSVNTEAFF. CDR3 bases: TGTGCCAGCAGACCAGGGTCGGTGAACACTGAAGCTTTCTTT. Variable domain in full (rest from reference TRBV28 and TRBJ1-1): DVKVTQSSRYLVKRTGEKVFLECVQDMDHENMFWYRQDPGLGLRLIYFSYDVKMKEKGDIPEGYSVSREKKERFSLILESASTNQTSMYLCASRPGSVNTEAFFGQGTRLTVV.

The chain has TRBV7-2 and TRBJ2-7, with a possible D match to TRBD2 (5 bases). CDR1 is SGHTA, CDR2 FQGNSA, per germline. CDR3 length equals 14 residues. V shed 5 bases and J shed 5 bases, with 16 bases lying between them. CDR3 region: CASSPGFKVHEQYF. The CDR3 DNA sequence: TGTGCCAGCAGCCCGGGATTTAAAGTCCACGAGCAGTACTTC.

V is TRBV2 and J is TRBJ1-2; no firm D call. Trimming removed 6 bases at V and 2 bases at J, with 13 bases between. Looked up from germline, CDR1 is SNHLY and CDR2 is FYNNEI. The CDR3 is 14 amino acids. CDR3 loop: CASRGFGENYGYTF. The CDR3 DNA reads TGTGCCAGCAGGGGTTTCGGGGAAAACTATGGCTACACCTTC.

This clone was recorded only once. This chain uses TRBV5-1 with TRBJ1-2; possible D gene TRBD1, 5 bases. The germline CDR1 and CDR2 sequences are SGHRS and YFSETQ. This CDR3 has 13 residues. V was cut by 2 bases and J by 5 bases, with 10 bases left in between. The CDR3 DNA reads TGCGCCAGCAGCTTAACCAGGGAATATGGCTACACCTTC. Translation gives CASSLTREYGYTF.

The V and J genes are TRBV3-1 (or the pseudogene TRBV3-2) and TRBJ1-2, with D possibly TRBD1 on 5 matching bases. The CDR3 has 12 residues. The V gene's germline CDR1 is LGHDT and CDR2 YNNKEL (reference sequence). The ends were cut back, 5 bases at V and 5 bases at J, with 9 bases in the middle. CDR3 sequence: CASSEKGYGYTF. The DNA of the CDR3 is TGTGCCAGCAGCGAAAAGGGGTATGGCTACACCTTC.

V usage is TRBV5-4 and J usage is TRBJ1-1; maybe TRBD1 (6 bases). Germline V lookup: CDR1 SGHNT, CDR2 YYREEE (reference sequence). The length of the CDR3 is 12 residues. The V end lost 2 bases, the J end lost 8 bases, and 10 bases lay between the germline ends. The CDR3 nucleotides read TGTGCCAGCAGCTTCGGGGGGCGGGAAGCTTTCTTT. Its translation is CASSFGGREAFF. The complete variable domain, with remaining parts taken from reference TRBV5-4 and TRBJ1-1, reads ETGVTQSPTHLIKTRGQQVTLRCSSQSGHNTVSWYQQALGQGPQFIFQYYREEENGRGNFPPRFSGLQFPNYSSELNVNALELDDSALYLCASSFGGREAFFGQGTRLTVV.

The V and J genes are TRBV10-3 and TRBJ2-7; 7 nucleotides agree with TRBD2. The CDR3 extends over 17 amino acids. Trimming removed 0 bases from V and 2 bases from J; junction bases left unmatched: 10. Germline assignment: CDR1 ENHRY and CDR2 SYGVKD. The CDR3 sequence is CAISESRLADTTYEQYF. CDR3 DNA sequence: TGTGCCATCAGTGAGTCTCGGCTAGCGGATACTACCTACGAGCAGTACTTC.

V usage is TRBV27 and J usage is TRBJ1-1; 8 bases agree with TRBD1. Germline CDR1 reads MNHEY; CDR2 reads SMNVEV (reference sequence). The V and J ends lost 4 bases and 0 bases, in that order; junction bases with no gene match: 7. The CDR3 spans 16 residues. The CDR3, as DNA: TGTGCCAGCAGTTCAAACAGGGGGAACATGAACACTGAAGCTTTCTTT. Its translation is CASSSNRGNMNTEAFF.

V gene TRBV27 combines with J gene TRBJ1-2; D is perhaps TRBD1 (5 bases). Germline V gene sequence: CDR1 MNHEY, CDR2 SMNVEV (reference sequence). CDR3 length equals 15 residues. V lost 6 bases and J 0 bases, leaving 14 bases between the germline ends. The CDR3 coding sequence is TGTGCCAGCAGGTCGGGCGGGGGACCTAACTATGGCTACACCTTC. Its translation is CASRSGGGPNYGYTF.

In DNA form, the CDR3 reads TGTGCCACCAGTGACCAGGACAGGGGAGTAGACTATGGCTACACCTTC. The encoded protein is CATSDQDRGVDYGYTF. The chain uses TRBV24-1 and TRBJ1-2; 9 bases map to TRBD1. V shed 4 bases, J shed 3 bases, and the junction held 8 bases outside the gene matches. CDR1 KGHDR and CDR2 SFDVKD come from the germline V gene. The CDR3 consists of 16 residues.